The 22 T cell receptor beta chains listed next were all sequenced from one sample in a study of blood T cells in healthy people across ages. The use of a sample-barcoded 5' primer and a J-beta primer mix characterized a second PCR of roughly 6 to 11 cycles. From the 5' RACE reads, TCRdb called clonotypes with MiXCR, one entry per CDR3 protein. The repertoire has hundreds of thousands of distinct CDR3 sequences, around 45% of them found once; the top ten carry roughly 18%. The source material was blood. The receptor set was obtained from a man in his sixties in good health.

The chain combines TRBV6-5 with TRBJ1-6; 7 bases agree with TRBD1. Unmatched junction bases numbered 13, after V lost 7 bases and J lost 7 bases. Germline CDR1 and CDR2: MNHEY and SVGAGI. The CDR3 runs to 16 residues. The CDR3 reads CASKLGGGARNSPLHF. The CDR3 DNA is TGTGCCAGCAAGTTGGGAGGGGGCGCGAGGAATTCACCCCTCCACTTT.

V is TRBV20-1 and J is TRBJ1-6; D not certain. There are 9 residues in the CDR3. V was shortened by 5 bases and J by 10 bases, with 3 bases between the two germline ends. The V gene's germline CDR1 is DFQATT and CDR2 SNEGSKA (reference sequence). CDR3 amino acids: CSAGSPLHF. CDR3 nucleotide sequence: TGCAGTGCTGGGTCACCCCTCCACTTT.

This clonotype showed up just a few times. This chain links TRBV6-5 with TRBJ1-4; tentatively, D is TRBD1 (6 bases). Germline values: CDR1 MNHEY, CDR2 SVGAGI. The CDR3 has 15 residues. V shed 7 bases and J shed 0 bases, with 12 bases lying between them. The CDR3 here is CASTEGGATNEKLFF. The CDR3 nucleotides read TGTGCCAGCACCGAAGGGGGGGCAACTAATGAAAAACTGTTTTTT.

This clonotype came up a few times. This chain links TRBV12-3 or TRBV12-4 with TRBJ2-7; tentatively, D is TRBD1 or TRBD2 (5 bases each). There are 13 residues in the CDR3. V lost 3 bases, J lost 5 bases, and 11 bases lay in between. The CDR3 DNA reads TGTGCCAGCAGTTTCGGGGCCCGACACGAGCAGTACTTC. Its protein product is CASSFGARHEQYF.

The rearrangement joins TRBV20-1 to TRBJ2-7; TRBD1 matches at 8 bases. Germline loops: CDR1 DFQATT, CDR2 SNEGSKA (reference sequence). J was trimmed by 0 bases and V by 6 bases; bases with no gene match: 13. The CDR3 consists of 16 residues. The CDR3 sequence is CSARRTGGRSSYEQYF. The CDR3 coding sequence is TGCAGTGCGAGACGCACAGGGGGACGTTCCTCCTACGAGCAGTACTTC.

The chain couples TRBV20-1 to TRBJ2-3; 13 positions match TRBD2. Trimming cost V 8 bases and J 2 bases; bases outside gene matches: 22. This CDR3 is built from 20 residues. The germline V gene has CDR1 DFQATT and CDR2 SNEGSKA (reference sequence). In nucleotides, the CDR3 is TGCAGTCCTCTGCTATTTACACTAGCGGGGGGGCGGTTGGCCACAGATACGCAGTATTTT. Protein sequence: CSPLLFTLAGGRLATDTQYF.

The rearrangement uses TRBV4-2 and TRBJ2-5; 9 nucleotides match TRBD1. The J segment lost 11 bases and the V segment lost 2 bases, leaving 12 bases of the junction unmatched. Germline lookup yields CDR1 LGHNA and CDR2 YNFKEQ. The CDR3 contains 15 residues. CDR3 sequence: CASSQRGQGSEEQYF. The DNA of the CDR3 is TGTGCCAGCAGCCAAAGAGGACAGGGGAGCGAAGAGCAGTACTTC.

The J gene is TRBJ1-1, the V gene TRBV12-3 or TRBV12-4; TRBD1 is a possible D gene (6 bases). V lost 7 bases and J lost 8, with 20 bases in between. There are 14 residues in the CDR3. The CDR3 loop reads CASTPVYGGAEAFF. The CDR3 DNA reads TGTGCCAGCACTCCGGTTTACGGGGGGGCCGAAGCTTTCTTT.

This clonotype turned up a few times. The V and J genes are TRBV4-1 and TRBJ1-2; 11 bases match TRBD1. J gave up 7 bases and V 4 bases, and 8 bases lay outside the gene matches. The germline gives CDR1 MGHRA, CDR2 YSYEKL. The CDR3 consists of 15 residues. DNA for the CDR3: TGCGCCAGCAGCCCAGAATCGGACAGGGGGCCTGGCTACACCTTC. Its translation is CASSPESDRGPGYTF.

This clonotype was counted only a few times. The chain joins TRBV18 to TRBJ2-7, with 8 bases identical to TRBD2. The CDR3 loop spans 14 amino acids. In germline, CDR1 is KGHSH, CDR2 LQKENI. Unmatched junction bases numbered 4, after V lost 4 bases and J lost 2 bases. The CDR3 DNA reads TGTGCCAGCTCACAGCTAGCGGGCACCTACGAGCAGTACTTC. Translating gives CASSQLAGTYEQYF.

With respect to this clonotype: One base away lies a much larger clone, so this may be a sequencing read error. This chain links TRBV5-6 with TRBJ2-7, with a tentative D call TRBD2 (5 bases). This CDR3 region has 15 residues. With 1 base removed from V and 4 bases from J, the gap between germline ends came to 15 bases. CDR1 and CDR2 from the germline V gene are SGHDT and YYEEEE. In nucleotides, the CDR3 is TGTGCCAGCAGCTTGTATTGGGAGTCTGGGTACGAGCAGTACTTC. Translating it yields CASSLYWESGYEQYF.

V usage is TRBV20-1 and J usage is TRBJ1-6, with 7 positions matching TRBD1. Trimming took 6 bases from V and 0 from J; bases not matched to a gene: 8. The CDR3 covers 16 residues. From germline, CDR1 is DFQATT and CDR2 SNEGSKA (reference sequence). This CDR3 reads CSAPGQISSYNSPLHF. As DNA, the CDR3 is TGCAGTGCACCGGGACAGATAAGCTCCTATAATTCACCCCTCCACTTT.

The sample holds a few counts of this clonotype. This sequence joins TRBV28 and TRBJ1-3; TRBD1 is a possible D gene (5 bases). The germline V and J ends were trimmed by 3 bases and 0 bases, with 9 bases remaining between them. The CDR3 sequence is 15 residues long. The germline V gene encodes CDR1 MDHEN and CDR2 SYDVKM. CDR3 residues: CASSFPGFSGNTIYF. For the CDR3, the DNA is TGTGCCAGCAGTTTTCCAGGGTTCTCTGGAAACACCATATATTTT.

This rearrangement joins TRBV20-1 to TRBJ2-7; TRBD2 matches at 10 bases. V gave up 5 bases and J gave up 0 bases; unmatched junction bases: 10. The CDR3 is 16 amino acids. Germline loops: CDR1 DFQATT, CDR2 SNEGSKA (reference sequence). The CDR3: CSAPASGGLSSYEQYF. The CDR3, as DNA: TGCAGTGCTCCCGCTAGCGGGGGCCTCAGCTCCTACGAGCAGTACTTC.

There are many counts of this clonotype. J is TRBJ2-7 and V is TRBV27; 9 bases align to TRBD1. Germline V gene lookup returns CDR1 MNHEY and CDR2 SMNVEV (reference sequence). Germline trimming cut 5 bases from V and 5 bases from J; bases unmatched to any gene: 10. The CDR3 extends over 15 amino acids. The CDR3: CASSPEGQGGNEQYF. The CDR3 region has the DNA TGTGCCAGCAGTCCGGAGGGACAGGGAGGGAACGAGCAGTACTTC.

This clonotype was seen more than once but under ten times. This chain joins TRBV7-6 and TRBJ2-7, with D uncertain. The CDR3 contains 14 residues. Germline-derived CDR1 and CDR2 are SGHVS and FNYEAQ. V gave up 5 bases and J gave up 5 bases, with 16 bases separating them. Here the CDR3 DNA reads TGTGCCAGCAGCCCCGAGGCGGTTGTCGACGAGCAGTACTTC. Encoded protein: CASSPEAVVDEQYF. Combining the CDR3 with reference TRBV7-6 and TRBJ2-7 gives the whole variable domain GAGVSQSPRYKVTKRGQDVALRCDPISGHVSLYWYRQALGQGPEFLTYFNYEAQQDKSGLPNDRFSAERPEGSISTLTIQRTEQRDSAMYRCASSPEAVVDEQYFGPGTRLTVT.

Ten or more counts support this clonotype. The rearrangement joins TRBV10-3 to TRBJ2-1; TRBD2 is a possible D gene (6 bases). The V and J ends lost 3 bases and 1 base respectively, with 10 bases between them. Germline V gene lookup returns CDR1 ENHRY and CDR2 SYGVKD. This CDR3 comprises 15 residues. The CDR3 nucleotides read TGTGCCATCAGTGACGCGGGGAGGTCCTACAATGAGCAGTTCTTC. Translation gives CAISDAGRSYNEQFF.

This clonotype was seen more than once but under ten times. This rearrangement joins TRBV6-5 to TRBJ2-1; D may be TRBD1 (6 bases). Trimming removed 0 bases at V and 5 bases at J, with 23 bases between. The CDR3 is 19 amino acids. Germline V gives CDR1 MNHEY, CDR2 SVGAGI. The CDR3 region has the DNA TGTGCCAGCAGTTACTCGATTCGGAGACCAGGGGAAGCACACAATGAGCAGTTCTTC. Translating it yields CASSYSIRRPGEAHNEQFF.

This clonotype occurred a few times. This chain connects TRBV24-1 to TRBJ2-5; no clear D. There are 14 residues in the CDR3. Germline values: CDR1 KGHDR, CDR2 SFDVKD. V lost 0 bases and J 2 bases, leaving 6 bases between the germline ends. CDR3 residues: CATSDLSEQETQYF. CDR3 nucleotide sequence: TGTGCCACCAGTGATTTGTCAGAACAAGAGACCCAGTACTTC.

V usage is TRBV20-1 and J usage is TRBJ2-7, with TRBD2 identical over 10 bases. The trim removed 5 bases at V and 4 bases at J, leaving 11 bases unmatched. Germline V gene data show CDR1 as DFQATT and CDR2 as SNEGSKA (reference sequence). This CDR3 region has 15 residues. The CDR3 nucleotides read TGCAGTGCTCGTAGAGAGCGGGGGGGCTTATACGAGCAGTACTTC. It codes for CSARRERGGLYEQYF.

This clonotype was seen more than once but under ten times. The rearrangement uses TRBV7-2 and TRBJ2-7, with D perhaps TRBD1 or TRBD2 (6 bases each). CDR3 length equals 13 residues. Trimming removed 8 bases from V and 5 bases from J, with 16 bases in between. Germline-derived CDR1 and CDR2 are SGHTA and FQGNSA. The CDR3 reads CASGGRRGNEQYF. The CDR3 DNA reads TGTGCCAGCGGGGGTCGGAGGGGGAACGAGCAGTACTTC.

V gene TRBV27 combines with J gene TRBJ2-5; TRBD1 matches at 7 bases. This CDR3 comprises 13 residues. With 5 bases clipped from V and 8 bases from J, the junction kept 8 bases outside the gene matches. CDR1 and CDR2 from the germline V gene are MNHEY and SMNVEV (reference sequence). CDR3 amino acids: CASSTASGGTQYF. CDR3 in DNA: TGTGCCAGCAGTACCGCCTCAGGGGGAACCCAGTACTTC.